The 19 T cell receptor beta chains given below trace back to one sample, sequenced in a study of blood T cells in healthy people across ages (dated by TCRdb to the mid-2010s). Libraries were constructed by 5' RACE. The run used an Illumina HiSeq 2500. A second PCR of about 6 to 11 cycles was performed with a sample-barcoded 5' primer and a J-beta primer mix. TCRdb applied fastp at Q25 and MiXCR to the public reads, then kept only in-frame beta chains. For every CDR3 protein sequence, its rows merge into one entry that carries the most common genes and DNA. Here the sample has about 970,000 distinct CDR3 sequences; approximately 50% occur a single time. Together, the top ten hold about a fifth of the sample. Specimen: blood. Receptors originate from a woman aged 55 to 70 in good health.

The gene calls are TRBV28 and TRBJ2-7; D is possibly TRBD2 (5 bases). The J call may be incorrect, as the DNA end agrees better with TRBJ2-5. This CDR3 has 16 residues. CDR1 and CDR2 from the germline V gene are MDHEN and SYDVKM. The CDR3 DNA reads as TGTGCCAGCAGTCCACTCCCCTCCGGGGTCCAGGAGACCCAGTACTTC. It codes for CASSPLPSGVQETQYF.

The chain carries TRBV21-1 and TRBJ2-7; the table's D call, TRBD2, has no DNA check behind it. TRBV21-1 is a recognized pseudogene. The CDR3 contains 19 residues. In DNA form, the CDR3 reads TGTGCCAGCAGCAAAGTTGTGGAGCGGGCGACAAAATGCTCCCACGAGCAGTACTTC. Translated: CASSKVVERATKCSHEQYF.

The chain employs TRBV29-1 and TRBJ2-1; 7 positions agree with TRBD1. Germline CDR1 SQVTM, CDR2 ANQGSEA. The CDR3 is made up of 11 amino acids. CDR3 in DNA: TGCAGTTACTCCACAGGGGTAGAGCAGTTCTTC. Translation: CSYSTGVEQFF.

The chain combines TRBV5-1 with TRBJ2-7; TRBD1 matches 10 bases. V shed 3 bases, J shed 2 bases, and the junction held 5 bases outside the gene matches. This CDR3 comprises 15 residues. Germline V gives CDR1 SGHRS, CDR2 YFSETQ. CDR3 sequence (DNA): TGCGCCAGCAGCTCCGCGACAGGGGGCCCCTACGAGCAGTACTTC. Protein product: CASSSATGGPYEQYF.

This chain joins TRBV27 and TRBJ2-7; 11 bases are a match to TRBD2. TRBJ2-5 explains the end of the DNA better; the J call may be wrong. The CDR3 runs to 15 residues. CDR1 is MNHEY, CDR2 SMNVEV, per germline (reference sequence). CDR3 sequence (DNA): TGTGCCAGCAGAATAGCGGGAGGGCCTATGGAGACCCAGTACTTC. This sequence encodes CASRIAGGPMETQYF.

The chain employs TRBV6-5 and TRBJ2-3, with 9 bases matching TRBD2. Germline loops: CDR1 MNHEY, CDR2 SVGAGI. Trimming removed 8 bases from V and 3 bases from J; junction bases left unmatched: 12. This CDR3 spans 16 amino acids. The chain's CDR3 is CASRVIGGRATDTQYF. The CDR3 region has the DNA TGTGCCAGCCGGGTTATAGGCGGGAGGGCAACAGATACGCAGTATTTT.

The DNA of the CDR3 is TGTGCCAGCAGCTTAACGGGACGGAAGAGAACCCAGTACTTC. It codes for CASSLTGRKRTQYF. The chain combines TRBV11-1 with TRBJ2-5; possibly TRBD1 or TRBD2 for D (5 bases each). V lost 2 bases to trimming and J lost 8 bases, with 15 bases between them. CDR1 SGHAT and CDR2 FQDESV come from the germline V gene (reference sequence). This CDR3 contains 14 residues.

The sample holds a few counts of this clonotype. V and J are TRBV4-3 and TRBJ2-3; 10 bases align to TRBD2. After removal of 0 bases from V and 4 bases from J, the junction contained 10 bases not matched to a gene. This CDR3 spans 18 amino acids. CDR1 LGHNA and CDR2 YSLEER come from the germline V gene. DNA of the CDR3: TGCGCCAGCAGCCAAGATCGGCCTAGCGGGAGTTTCGCAGATACGCAGTATTTT. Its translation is CASSQDRPSGSFADTQYF.

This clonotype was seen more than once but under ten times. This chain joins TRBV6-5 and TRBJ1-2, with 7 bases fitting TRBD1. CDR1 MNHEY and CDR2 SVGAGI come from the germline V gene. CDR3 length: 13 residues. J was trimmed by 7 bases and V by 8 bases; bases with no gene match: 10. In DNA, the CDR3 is TGTGCCAGCCGTGAAGGGGGCTCAGGTGGCTACACCTTC. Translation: CASREGGSGGYTF.

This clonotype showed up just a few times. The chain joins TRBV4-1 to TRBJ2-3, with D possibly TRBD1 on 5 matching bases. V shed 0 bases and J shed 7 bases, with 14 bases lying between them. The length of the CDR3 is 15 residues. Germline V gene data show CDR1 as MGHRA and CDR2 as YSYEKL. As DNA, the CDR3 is TGCGCCAGCAGCCAAGATAAGACAGTTTCCAATACGCAGTATTTT. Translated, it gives CASSQDKTVSNTQYF.

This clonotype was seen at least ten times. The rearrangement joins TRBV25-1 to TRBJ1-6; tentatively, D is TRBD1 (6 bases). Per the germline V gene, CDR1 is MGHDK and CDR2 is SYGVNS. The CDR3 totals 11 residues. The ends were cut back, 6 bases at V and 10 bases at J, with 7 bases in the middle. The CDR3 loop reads CASSRGSPLHF. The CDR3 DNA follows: TGTGCCAGCAGCAGGGGCTCACCCCTCCACTTT. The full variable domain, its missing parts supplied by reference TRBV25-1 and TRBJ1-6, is EADIYQTPRYLVIGTGKKITLECSQTMGHDKMYWYQQDPGMELHLIHYSYGVNSTEKGDLSSESTVSRIRTEHFPLTLESARPSHTSQYLCASSRGSPLHFGNGTRLTVT.

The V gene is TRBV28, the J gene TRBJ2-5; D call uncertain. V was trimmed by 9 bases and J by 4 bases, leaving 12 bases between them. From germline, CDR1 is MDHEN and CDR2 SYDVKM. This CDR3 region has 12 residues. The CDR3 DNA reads TGTGCCAGTTGTAGCTATGGAGAGACCCAGTACTTC. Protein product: CASCSYGETQYF.

CDR3 sequence (DNA): TGTGCCAGCAGCGCTAGACTAGCGCGAGCGGGTGAGCAGTACTTC. This gives the protein CASSARLARAGEQYF. The chain is built from TRBV9 and TRBJ2-7, with TRBD2 matching 8 bases. With 3 bases clipped from V and 7 bases from J, the junction kept 12 bases outside the gene matches. Germline V gene lookup returns CDR1 SGDLS and CDR2 YYNGEE. The CDR3 has 15 amino acids.

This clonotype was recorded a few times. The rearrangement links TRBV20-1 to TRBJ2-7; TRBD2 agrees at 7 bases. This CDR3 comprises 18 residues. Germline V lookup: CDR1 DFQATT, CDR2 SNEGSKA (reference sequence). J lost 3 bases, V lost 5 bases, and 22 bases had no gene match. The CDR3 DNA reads TGCAGTGCTGCCTCCGAGCGGGATAAGACTCTCCGTTTCTACGAGCAGTACTTC. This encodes CSAASERDKTLRFYEQYF.

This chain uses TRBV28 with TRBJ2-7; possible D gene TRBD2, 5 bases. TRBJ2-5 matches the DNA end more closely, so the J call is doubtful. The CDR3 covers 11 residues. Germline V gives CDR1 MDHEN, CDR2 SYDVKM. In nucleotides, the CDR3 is TGTGCCAGTGAGGGCACGGAGACCCAGTACTTC. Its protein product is CASEGTETQYF.

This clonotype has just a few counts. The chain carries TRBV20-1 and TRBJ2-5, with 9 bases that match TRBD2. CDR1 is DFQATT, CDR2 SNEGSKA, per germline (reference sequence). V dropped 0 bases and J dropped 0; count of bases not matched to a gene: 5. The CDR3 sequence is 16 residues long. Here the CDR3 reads CSARDFSGRYQETQYF. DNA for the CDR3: TGCAGTGCTAGAGACTTCAGCGGGAGGTACCAAGAGACCCAGTACTTC.

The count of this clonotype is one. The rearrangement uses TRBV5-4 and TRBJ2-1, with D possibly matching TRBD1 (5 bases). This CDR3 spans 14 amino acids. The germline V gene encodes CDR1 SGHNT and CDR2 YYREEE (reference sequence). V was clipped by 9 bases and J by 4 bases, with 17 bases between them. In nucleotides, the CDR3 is TGTGCCACCCAGCTTATAGGGGCTTACAATGAGCAGTTCTTC. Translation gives CATQLIGAYNEQFF.

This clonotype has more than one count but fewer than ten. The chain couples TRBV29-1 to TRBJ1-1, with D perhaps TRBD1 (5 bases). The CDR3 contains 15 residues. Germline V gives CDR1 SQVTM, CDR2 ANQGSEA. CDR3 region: CSGLGGGARNTEAFF. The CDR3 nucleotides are TGCAGTGGACTCGGTGGAGGGGCGAGGAACACTGAAGCTTTCTTT. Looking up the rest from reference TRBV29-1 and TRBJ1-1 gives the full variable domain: SAVISQKPSRDICQRGTSLTIQCQVDSQVTMMFWYRQQPGQSLTLIATANQGSEATYESGFVIDKFPISRPNLTFSTLTVSNMSPEDSSIYLCSGLGGGARNTEAFFGQGTRLTVV.

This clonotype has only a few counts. CDR3 in amino acids: CSARERAYGYTF. The CDR3, as DNA: TGCAGTGCGAGGGAGAGAGCCTATGGCTACACCTTC. The rearrangement links TRBV20-1 to TRBJ1-2; D is unclear. V was clipped by 6 bases and J by 4 bases, with 12 bases between them. From germline, CDR1 is DFQATT and CDR2 SNEGSKA (reference sequence). The CDR3 has 12 amino acids.